A single sample is the source of the 16 T cell receptor beta chains below, sequenced in a study of T cells of healthy individuals. TCRdb ran MiXCR on the 5' RACE reads and lists one entry per CDR3 protein. The sample includes 95,000 to 100,000 distinct CDR3 sequences, roughly 18% of them seen just once. These receptors were collected from a human donor in good health.

The sample holds a few counts of this clonotype. The gene calls are TRBV20-1 and TRBJ2-2; 8 nucleotides match TRBD1. The CDR3 spans 13 residues. V was clipped by 6 bases and J by 3 bases; unmatched bases: 3. In germline, CDR1 is DFQATT, CDR2 SNEGSKA (reference sequence). CDR3 sequence reads: CSATTGDTGELFF. The DNA of the CDR3 is TGCAGTGCCACGACAGGGGACACCGGGGAGCTGTTTTTT.

This clonotype has just one count. A much larger clone lies a single base off, so this may be a read error. The V call is TRBV20-1, the J call TRBJ2-5; D is undetermined. Looked up from germline, CDR1 is DFQATT and CDR2 is SNEGSKA (reference sequence). There are 12 residues in the CDR3. The chain's CDR3 is CSDRVRFETQYF. The CDR3 region has the DNA TGCAGTGATAGAGTCCGGTTTGAGACCCAGTACTTC.

At least ten counts were recorded for this clonotype. The V call is TRBV20-1, the J call TRBJ2-5; 8 bases line up with TRBD2. V lost 2 bases to trimming and J lost 5 bases; unmatched junction nucleotides: 4. The CDR3 totals 13 residues. Germline V gives CDR1 DFQATT, CDR2 SNEGSKA (reference sequence). CDR3 nucleotide sequence: TGCAGTGCTAGACGGGGGGGGGCTGAGACCCAGTACTTC. Translation: CSARRGGAETQYF.

This clonotype was observed many times. The chain couples TRBV6-5 to TRBJ2-7; 7 bases are a match to TRBD1. V was pared by 2 bases and J by 7 bases, with 2 bases of the junction left unmatched. The CDR3 consists of 12 residues. Germline assignment: CDR1 MNHEY and CDR2 SVGAGI. This chain's CDR3 is CASSYPRGEQYF. The CDR3 coding sequence is TGTGCCAGCAGTTACCCCAGGGGGGAGCAGTACTTC.

The chain employs TRBV12-3 or TRBV12-4 and TRBJ1-1; 10 bases are a match to TRBD1. J gave up 9 bases and V 6 bases, and 16 bases lay outside the gene matches. This CDR3 has 16 residues. The CDR3 sequence: CASSWDRGTLNTQAFF. In DNA form, the CDR3 reads TGTGCCAGCAGCTGGGACAGGGGTACCTTAAATACCCAAGCTTTCTTT.

This chain uses TRBV7-9 with TRBJ2-7, with D uncertain. CDR3 length: 14 residues. Germline values: CDR1 SEHNR, CDR2 FQNEAQ (reference sequence). Trimming removed 3 bases at V and 0 bases at J, with 9 bases between. The CDR3 DNA sequence: TGTGCCAGCAGCTTTGGGCTCCCCTCCTACGAGCAGTACTTC. This gives the protein CASSFGLPSYEQYF.

This clonotype was observed many times. The chain is built from TRBV4-3 and TRBJ1-6, with no clear D. The CDR3 contains 17 residues. Trimming stripped 2 bases from V and 2 bases from J, with 13 bases between. Germline V gene lookup returns CDR1 LGHNA and CDR2 YSLEER. The CDR3 protein is CASSQPQASAYNSPLHF. The CDR3 DNA reads TGCGCCAGCAGCCAACCACAAGCGTCCGCCTATAATTCACCCCTCCACTTT.

This clonotype was seen at least ten times. V usage is TRBV29-1 and J usage is TRBJ2-1; D remains ambiguous. Trimming cost V 7 bases and J 0 bases, with 7 bases left between them. The CDR3 loop spans 12 amino acids. In germline, CDR1 is SQVTM, CDR2 ANQGSEA. The CDR3 region has the DNA TGCAGCGGCGAATACTCCTACAATGAGCAGTTCTTC. Its translation is CSGEYSYNEQFF.

This clonotype has a count of ten or more. The V call is TRBV5-1, the J call TRBJ2-3, with unresolved D. V lost 0 bases, J lost 4 bases, and 3 bases lay in between. Germline values: CDR1 SGHRS, CDR2 YFSETQ. The length of the CDR3 is 12 residues. DNA for the CDR3: TGCGCCAGCAGCTTGGAAGCAGATACGCAGTATTTT. Translation gives CASSLEADTQYF.

This clonotype was seen ten or more times. V is TRBV5-5 and J is TRBJ2-4; 12 nucleotides line up with TRBD2. The germline CDR1 and CDR2 sequences are SGHKS and YYEKEE (reference sequence). Trimming cost V 3 bases and J 1 base; bases outside gene matches: 2. The length of the CDR3 is 16 residues. For the CDR3, the DNA is TGTGCCAGCAGCTCAACTAGCGGGAGGGCCAAAAACATTCAGTACTTC. Residues: CASSSTSGRAKNIQYF.

This clonotype occurred many times. The chain has TRBV4-2 and TRBJ2-1; 11 positions match TRBD2. The CDR3 is made up of 16 amino acids. J lost 2 bases, V lost 2 bases, and 2 bases had no gene match. Per the germline V gene, CDR1 is LGHNA and CDR2 is YNFKEQ. The CDR3 DNA reads TGTGCCAGCAGCCAACTACTAGCGGGAGCCTACAATGAGCAGTTCTTC. Translating it yields CASSQLLAGAYNEQFF.

The chain links TRBV6-2 or TRBV6-3 to TRBJ2-2; TRBD2 matches 7 bases. Per germline, CDR1 MNHEY and CDR2 SVGEGT. The CDR3 runs to 18 residues. J lost 4 bases, V lost 1 base, and 12 bases had no gene match. CDR3 region: CASSYFGGSGLGTGELFF. For the CDR3, the DNA is TGTGCCAGCAGTTACTTCGGCGGGAGCGGGCTAGGCACCGGGGAGCTGTTTTTT.

This clonotype was counted at least ten times. V is TRBV7-2 and J is TRBJ1-3; 10 bases are shared with TRBD1. The CDR3 contains 16 residues. Germline trimming cut 0 bases from V and 4 bases from J; bases unmatched to any gene: 3. Germline loops: CDR1 SGHTA, CDR2 FQGNSA. The chain's CDR3 is CASSLAGTGVGNTIYF. The CDR3 bases are TGTGCCAGCAGCTTAGCGGGGACAGGGGTCGGAAACACCATATATTTT.

This clonotype turned up a few times. This chain connects TRBV18 to TRBJ1-4; D is ambiguous. The CDR3 is made up of 15 amino acids. CDR1 and CDR2 (germline): KGHSH, LQKENI. V was clipped by 3 bases and J by 3 bases, with 11 bases between them. The CDR3 DNA reads TGTGCCAGCTCACCCCCCATCGGGGCTAATGAAAAACTGTTTTTT. Translated, it gives CASSPPIGANEKLFF.

This clonotype has just a few counts. V is TRBV6-2 or TRBV6-3 and J is TRBJ2-1; D remains ambiguous. Germline assignment: CDR1 MNHEY and CDR2 SVGEGT. The CDR3 length is 12 residues. Trimming removed 4 bases from V and 8 bases from J, with 9 bases in between. Written as DNA, the CDR3 is TGTGCCAGCAGTTCCCTGAGCTATGAGCAGTTCTTC. This gives the protein CASSSLSYEQFF.

This clonotype turned up a few times. The gene calls are TRBV24-1 and TRBJ1-1; D might be TRBD1 (5 bases). V lost 3 bases, J lost 4 bases, and 8 bases lay in between. CDR3 length: 13 amino acids. Per germline, CDR1 KGHDR and CDR2 SFDVKD. CDR3 DNA: TGTGCCACCAGTGATCGGGGGTTCACTGAAGCTTTCTTT. Translating gives CATSDRGFTEAFF.